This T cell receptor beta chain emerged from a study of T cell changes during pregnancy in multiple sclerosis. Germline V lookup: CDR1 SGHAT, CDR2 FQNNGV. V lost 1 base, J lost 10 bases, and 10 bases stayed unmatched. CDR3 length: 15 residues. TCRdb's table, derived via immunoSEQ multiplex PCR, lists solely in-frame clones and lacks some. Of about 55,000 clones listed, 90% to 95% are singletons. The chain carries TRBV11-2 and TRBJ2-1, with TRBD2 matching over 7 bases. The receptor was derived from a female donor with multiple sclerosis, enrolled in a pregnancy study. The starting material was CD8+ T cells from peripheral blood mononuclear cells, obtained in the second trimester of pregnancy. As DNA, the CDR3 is TGTGCCAGCAGCTTAGCCCCAGGACTAGTCGACGAGCAGTTCTTC. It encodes CASSLAPGLVDEQFF.